This TCR beta chain was observed in a study of cytomegalovirus exposure and HLA in healthy donors. Overall study context: Early released data comprised approximately 85 million unique TCRs from HLA-typed donors. General study findings and limits: In a later analysis, TCR association rates varied by HLA locus: DRB1 most, HLA-C fewest. The study designated fewer than 200 TCR beta chains cytomegalovirus-associated. In a later analysis, HLA-associated beta chains showed higher expansion and lower generation probabilities than comparable chains.

The study ran its PCR with 60 Vbeta and 13 Jbeta primers. Clones were sequenced by immunoSEQ multiplex PCR, and TCRdb holds only the in-frame ones, with some missing. The data contain 200,000 to 250,000 clones, around 85% of them seen just once; the ten biggest clones take up approximately 0.22%. Germline trimming cut 8 bases from V and 7 bases from J; bases unmatched to any gene: 8. Germline V CDR1 and CDR2: MNHEY, SMNVEV (reference sequence). The length of the CDR3 is 14 residues. On this clone itself: Its antigen is unidentified.

The clonotype was recovered from a girl aged 2 to 10 in good health and CMV-seronegative. The sequenced sample consisted of PBMCs. The chain links TRBV27 to TRBJ2-2; 9 positions agree with TRBD1. Here the CDR3 DNA reads TGTGCCAGCGGGGACAGGGAACGAATCGGGGAGCTGTTTTTT. Translated, it gives CASGDRERIGELFF.